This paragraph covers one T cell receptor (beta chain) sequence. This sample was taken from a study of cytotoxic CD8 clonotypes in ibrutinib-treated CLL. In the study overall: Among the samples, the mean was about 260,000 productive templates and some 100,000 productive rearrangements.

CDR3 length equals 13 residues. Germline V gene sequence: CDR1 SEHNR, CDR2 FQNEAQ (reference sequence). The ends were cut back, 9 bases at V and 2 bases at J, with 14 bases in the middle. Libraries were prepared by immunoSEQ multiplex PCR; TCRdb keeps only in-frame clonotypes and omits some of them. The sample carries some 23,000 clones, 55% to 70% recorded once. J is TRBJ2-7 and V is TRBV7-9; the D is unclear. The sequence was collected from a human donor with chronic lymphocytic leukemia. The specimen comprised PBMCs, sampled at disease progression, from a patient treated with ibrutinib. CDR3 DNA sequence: TGTGCCAGTGGGGATGATCTACCCTACGAGCAGTACTTC. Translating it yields CASGDDLPYEQYF.